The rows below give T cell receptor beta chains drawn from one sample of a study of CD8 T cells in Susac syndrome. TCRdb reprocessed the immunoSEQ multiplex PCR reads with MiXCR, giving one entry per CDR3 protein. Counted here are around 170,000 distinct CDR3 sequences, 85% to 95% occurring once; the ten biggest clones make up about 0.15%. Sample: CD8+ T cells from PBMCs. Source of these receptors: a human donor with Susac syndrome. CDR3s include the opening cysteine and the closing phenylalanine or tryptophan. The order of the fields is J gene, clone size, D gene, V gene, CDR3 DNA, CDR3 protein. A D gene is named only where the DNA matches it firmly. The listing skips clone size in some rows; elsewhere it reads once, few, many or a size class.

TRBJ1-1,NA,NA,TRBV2,TGTGCCAGCAGTGGTAGGGAGGACACTGAAGCTTTCTTT,CASSGREDTEAFF
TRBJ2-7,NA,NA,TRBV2,TGTGCCAGCAGCCCCGGGACAATCTCCTACGAGCAGTACTTC,CASSPGTISYEQYF
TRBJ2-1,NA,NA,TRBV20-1,TGCAGTGCTAGAGGACCTCCCTCATACAATGAGCAGTTCTTC,CSARGPPSYNEQFF
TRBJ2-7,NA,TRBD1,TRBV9,TGTGCCAGCAGCGTAGGGACAGGGGACCAGCAGTACTTC,CASSVGTGDQQYF
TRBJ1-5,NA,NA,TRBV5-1,TGCGCCAGCAGCTCGGGGGCCTACAATCAGCCCCAGCATTTT,CASSSGAYNQPQHF
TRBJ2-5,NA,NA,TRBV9,TGTGCCAGCAGCGAAATCCCACAGGGTGTCCAAGAGACCCAGTACTTC,CASSEIPQGVQETQYF
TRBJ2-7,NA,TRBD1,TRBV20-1,TGCAGTGCTGGGATCAGGGGGCGCTTTCGGTACTTC,CSAGIRGRFRYF
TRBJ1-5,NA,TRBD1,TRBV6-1,TGTGCCAGCAGTACGGGACAGGGGGCAAGACAGCCCCAGCATTTT,CASSTGQGARQPQHF
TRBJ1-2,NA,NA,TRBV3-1,TGTGCCAGCAGCCAAGATCCCCGGGGGGAGCGTGGCTACACCTTC,CASSQDPRGERGYTF
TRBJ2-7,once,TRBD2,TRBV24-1,TGTGCCACCAGTCTTCGACTAGCGGGCATTGGGGCGCACGAGCAGTACTTC,CATSLRLAGIGAHEQYF
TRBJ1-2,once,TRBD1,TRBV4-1,TGCGCCAGCAGCCAAGTACACGGACAGGGGTATGGCTACACCTTC,CASSQVHGQGYGYTF
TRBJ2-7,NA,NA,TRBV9,TGTGCCAGCAGCGTAGAGTCCGAAACCTACGAGCAGTACTTC,CASSVESETYEQYF
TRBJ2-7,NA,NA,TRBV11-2,TGTGCCAGCAGCTCCTTTGCCTACGAGCAGTACTTC,CASSSFAYEQYF
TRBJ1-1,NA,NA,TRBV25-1,TGTGCCAGCAGTGAATATGAGGTAATGGGCACTGAAGCTTTCTTT,CASSEYEVMGTEAFF
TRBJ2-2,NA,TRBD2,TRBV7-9,TGTGCCAGCAGCGAGGGACTAGCGGGATGGACCGGGGAGCTGTTTTTT,CASSEGLAGWTGELFF
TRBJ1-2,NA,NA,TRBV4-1,TGCGCCAGCAGCCAAGGACAGTCTAACTATGGCTACACCTTC,CASSQGQSNYGYTF
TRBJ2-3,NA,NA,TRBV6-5,TGTGCCAGCAGTTACGGCAAGACAGATACGCAGTATTTT,CASSYGKTDTQYF
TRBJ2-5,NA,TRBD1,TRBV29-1,TGCAGCGTCTCGGGACAGGGGGTGGAGACCCAGTACTTC,CSVSGQGVETQYF
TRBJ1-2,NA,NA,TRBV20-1,TGCAGTGCTACCCGACAGCCCGGCATCTATGGCTACACCTTC,CSATRQPGIYGYTF
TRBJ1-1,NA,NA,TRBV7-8,TGTGCCAGCAGCCCAACAAATACAGGGAACACTGAAGCTTTCTTT,CASSPTNTGNTEAFF
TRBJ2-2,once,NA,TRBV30,TGTGCCTGGAGTGAACAGGGCACCGGGGAGCTGTTTTTT,CAWSEQGTGELFF
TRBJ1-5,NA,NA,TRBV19,TGTGCCAGTACCCCGATGGGTGGCGTCAAGCCCCAGCATTTT,CASTPMGGVKPQHF
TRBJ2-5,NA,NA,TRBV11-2,TGTGCCAGCAGCTTAGTCTCGCGGACAGTGACTGAGACCCAGTACTTC,CASSLVSRTVTETQYF
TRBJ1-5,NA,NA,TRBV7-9,TGTGCCAGCAGCTTAGGGAGGGGGAGCAATCAGCCCCAGCATTTT,CASSLGRGSNQPQHF
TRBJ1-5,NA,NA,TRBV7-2,TGTGCCAGCAGCTTACATCTACAGGGCAATCAGCCCCAGCATTTT,CASSLHLQGNQPQHF
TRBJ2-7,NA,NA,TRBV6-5,TGTGCCAGCAGTTCCAGACAGACTCTCTACGAGCAGTACTTC,CASSSRQTLYEQYF
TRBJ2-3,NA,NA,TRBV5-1,TGCGCCAGCAGCTTGGGGACAGAAGCAGATACGCAGTATTTT,CASSLGTEADTQYF
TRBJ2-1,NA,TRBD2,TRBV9,TGTGCCAGCAGCGCGACTAGCGGGAAGGCCTACAATGAGCAGTTCTTC,CASSATSGKAYNEQFF
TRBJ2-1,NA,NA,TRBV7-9,TGTGCCAGCAGTTACAAAAGGGCAGGCTGGGATGAGCAGTTCTTC,CASSYKRAGWDEQFF
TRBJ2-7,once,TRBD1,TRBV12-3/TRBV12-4,TGTGCCAGCAGTTTATCGGTGTCGACAGGGCCCTACGAGCAGTACTTC,CASSLSVSTGPYEQYF
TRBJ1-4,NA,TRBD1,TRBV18,TGTGCCAGCTCACCGGGACAGGGGAATGAAAAACTGTTTTTT,CASSPGQGNEKLFF
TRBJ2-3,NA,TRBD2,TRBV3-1,TGTGCCAGCAGCCAAGGAAAGACTAGCGGGAGCACAGATACGCAGTATTTT,CASSQGKTSGSTDTQYF
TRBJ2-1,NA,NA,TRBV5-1,TGCGCCAGCAGACCCGGACAGAACAATGAGCAGTTCTTC,CASRPGQNNEQFF
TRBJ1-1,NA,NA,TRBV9,TGTGCCAGCAGCGTAGCTGGCAGCATGAACACTGAAGCTTTCTTT,CASSVAGSMNTEAFF
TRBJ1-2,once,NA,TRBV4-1,TGCGCCAGCAGCCAAGAGTATGCTGGGGGCGGCTACACCTTC,CASSQEYAGGGYTF
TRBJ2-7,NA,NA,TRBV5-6,TGTGCCAGCCATCAAGGGGGATCCTACGAGCAGTACTTC,CASHQGGSYEQYF
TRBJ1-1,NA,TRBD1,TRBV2,TGTGCCAGCAGTGAAAGGACAGGATTGAACACTGAAGCTTTCTTT,CASSERTGLNTEAFF
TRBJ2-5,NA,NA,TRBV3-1,TGTGCCAGCAGCCAAGGTTCGGGATGGGAGACCCAGTACTTC,CASSQGSGWETQYF
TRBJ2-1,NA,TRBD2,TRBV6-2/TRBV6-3,TGTGCCAGCAGCCTGACTAGCGGGATTTACAATGAGCAGTTCTTC,CASSLTSGIYNEQFF
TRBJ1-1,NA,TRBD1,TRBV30,TGTGCCTGGGCCGTAGGGACAGTTCTTGGCACTGAAGCTTTCTTT,CAWAVGTVLGTEAFF
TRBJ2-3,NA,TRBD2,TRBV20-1,TGCAGTGCTAGACCCCGAGAGACTAGCGGGGGCCCAGATACGCAGTATTTT,CSARPRETSGGPDTQYF
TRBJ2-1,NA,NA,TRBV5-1,TGCGCCAGCAGTTGGAGGGGGAATGAGCAGTTCTTC,CASSWRGNEQFF
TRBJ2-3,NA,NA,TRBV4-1,TGCGCCAGCAGCCAAGCCGGACTATCTAGCACAGATACGCAGTATTTT,CASSQAGLSSTDTQYF
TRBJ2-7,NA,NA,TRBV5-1,TGCGCCAGTGCTCCGGGACCGGACCGGAACGAGCAGTACTTC,CASAPGPDRNEQYF
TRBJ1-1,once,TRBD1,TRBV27,TGTGCCAGCAGTCCTCCGACAGGGAGTAACACTGAAGCTTTCTTT,CASSPPTGSNTEAFF
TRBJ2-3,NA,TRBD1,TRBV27,TGTGCCAGCACTTCAGGGGGATCCCCGCAGTATTTT,CASTSGGSPQYF
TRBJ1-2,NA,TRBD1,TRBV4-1,TGCGCCAGCAGCCTGGGGCAGGGGGCTCTCGGCTACACCTTC,CASSLGQGALGYTF
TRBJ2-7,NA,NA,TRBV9,TGTGCCAGCAGCGTAGTCCCAGAATCCTACGAGCAGTACTTC,CASSVVPESYEQYF
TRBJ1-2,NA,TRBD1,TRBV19,TGTGCCAGTACCGCCGTAGCGACAGGGGCGGGAGTCTATGGCTACACCTTC,CASTAVATGAGVYGYTF
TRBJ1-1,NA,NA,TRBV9,TGTGCCAGCAGCGTAGGAGAGGGTGGGACTGAAGCTTTCTTT,CASSVGEGGTEAFF
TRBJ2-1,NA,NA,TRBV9,TGTGCCAGCAGCGTAGAGGGGCAGGATGAGCAGTTCTTC,CASSVEGQDEQFF
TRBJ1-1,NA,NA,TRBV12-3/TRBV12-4,TGTGCCAGCAGCCGGAGGCTAATCATCGCCTCGGGGACTGAAGCTTTCTTT,CASSRRLIIASGTEAFF
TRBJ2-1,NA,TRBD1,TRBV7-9,TGTGCCAGCAGCTTACAAGTGGGACAGGCAGACAATGAGCAGTTCTTC,CASSLQVGQADNEQFF
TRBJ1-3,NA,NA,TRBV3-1,TGTGCCAGCAGCCAAGTGTGGGACCCTGGAAACACCATATATTTT,CASSQVWDPGNTIYF
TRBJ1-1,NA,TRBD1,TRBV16,TGTGCCAGCAGCCATTCGACAGGGGCAGGTACCACTGAAGCTTTCTTT,CASSHSTGAGTTEAFF
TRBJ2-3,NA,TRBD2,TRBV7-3,TGTGCCAGCAGCCTTAGCGGGGGTCAGACAGATACGCAGTATTTT,CASSLSGGQTDTQYF
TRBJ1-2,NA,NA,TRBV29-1,TGCAGCGCCCGACCGTTGGGAAGAAACTATGGCTACACCTTC,CSARPLGRNYGYTF
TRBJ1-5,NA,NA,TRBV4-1,TGCGCCAGCAGCCAAGATGGGAGCTCAGATCAGCCCCAGCATTTT,CASSQDGSSDQPQHF
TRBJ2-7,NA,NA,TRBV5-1,TGCGCCAGCAGCGGGGCGGAAGGCATGTATTACGAGCAGTACTTC,CASSGAEGMYYEQYF
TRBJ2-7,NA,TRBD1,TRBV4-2,TGTGCCAGCAGACCCTGGGACAGCTCCTACGAGCAGTACTTC,CASRPWDSSYEQYF